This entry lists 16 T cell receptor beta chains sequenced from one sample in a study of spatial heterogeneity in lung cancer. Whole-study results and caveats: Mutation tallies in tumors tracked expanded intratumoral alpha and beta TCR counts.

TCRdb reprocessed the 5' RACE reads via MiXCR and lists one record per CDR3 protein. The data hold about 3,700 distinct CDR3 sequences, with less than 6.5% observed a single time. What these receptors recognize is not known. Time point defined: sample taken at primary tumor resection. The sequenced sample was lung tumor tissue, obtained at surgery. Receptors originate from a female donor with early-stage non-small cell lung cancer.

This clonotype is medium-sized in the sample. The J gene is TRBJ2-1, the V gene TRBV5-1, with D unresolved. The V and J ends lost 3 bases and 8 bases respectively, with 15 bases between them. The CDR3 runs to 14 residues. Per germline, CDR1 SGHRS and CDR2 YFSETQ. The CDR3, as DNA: TGCGCCAGCAGCTCGCACCTTACTGGGTATGAGCAGTTCTTC. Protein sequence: CASSSHLTGYEQFF.

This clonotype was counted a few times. The chain's CDR3 is CSVDGYNEQFF. DNA for the CDR3: TGCAGCGTTGACGGTTACAATGAGCAGTTCTTC. This chain links TRBV29-1 with TRBJ2-1, with D unclear. V shed 3 bases and J shed 4 bases, with 4 bases lying between them. The CDR3 is 11 residues long. Germline CDR1 is SQVTM and CDR2 is ANQGSEA.

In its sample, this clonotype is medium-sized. The CDR3 is CASSQFPGGPANYGYTF. In DNA, the CDR3 is TGTGCCAGCAGCCAATTTCCAGGGGGCCCAGCTAACTATGGCTACACCTTC. The V gene is TRBV11-1, the J gene TRBJ1-2; 8 bases agree with TRBD1. The germline CDR1 and CDR2 sequences are SGHAT and FQDESV (reference sequence). V lost 5 bases to trimming and J lost 0 bases; unmatched junction nucleotides: 11. The CDR3 totals 17 residues.

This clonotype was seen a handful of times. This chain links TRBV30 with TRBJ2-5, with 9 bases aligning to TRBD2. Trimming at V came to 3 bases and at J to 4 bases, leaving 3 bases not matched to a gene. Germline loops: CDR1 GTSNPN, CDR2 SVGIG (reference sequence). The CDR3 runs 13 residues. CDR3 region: CAWSPSGVETQYF. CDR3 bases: TGTGCCTGGAGCCCTAGCGGGGTAGAGACCCAGTACTTC.

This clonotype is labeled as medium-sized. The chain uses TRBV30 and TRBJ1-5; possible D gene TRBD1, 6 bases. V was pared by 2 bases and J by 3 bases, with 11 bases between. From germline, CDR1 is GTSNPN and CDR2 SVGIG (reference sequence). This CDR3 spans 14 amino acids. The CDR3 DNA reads TGTGCCTGGAGTTTCGGGGGCTACAATCAGCCCCAGCATTTT. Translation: CAWSFGGYNQPQHF.

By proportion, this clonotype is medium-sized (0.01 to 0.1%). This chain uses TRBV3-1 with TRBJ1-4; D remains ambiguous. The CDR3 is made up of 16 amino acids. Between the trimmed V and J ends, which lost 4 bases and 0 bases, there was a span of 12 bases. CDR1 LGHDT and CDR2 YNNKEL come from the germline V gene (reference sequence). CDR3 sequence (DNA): TGTGCCAGCAGCCTTCCCGGAGATGCAACTAATGAAAAACTGTTTTTT. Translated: CASSLPGDATNEKLFF.

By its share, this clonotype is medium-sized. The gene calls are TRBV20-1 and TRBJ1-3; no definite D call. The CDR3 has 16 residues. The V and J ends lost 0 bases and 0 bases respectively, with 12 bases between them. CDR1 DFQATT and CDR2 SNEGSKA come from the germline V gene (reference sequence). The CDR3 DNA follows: TGCAGTGCTAGAGACCCCGTCAACCCCTCTGGAAACACCATATATTTT. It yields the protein CSARDPVNPSGNTIYF.

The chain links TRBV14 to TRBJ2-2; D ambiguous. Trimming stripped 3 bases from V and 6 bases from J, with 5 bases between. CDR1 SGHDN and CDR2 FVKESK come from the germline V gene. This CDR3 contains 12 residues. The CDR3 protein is CASSQWAGELFF. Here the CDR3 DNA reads TGTGCCAGCAGCCAGTGGGCCGGGGAGCTGTTTTTT.

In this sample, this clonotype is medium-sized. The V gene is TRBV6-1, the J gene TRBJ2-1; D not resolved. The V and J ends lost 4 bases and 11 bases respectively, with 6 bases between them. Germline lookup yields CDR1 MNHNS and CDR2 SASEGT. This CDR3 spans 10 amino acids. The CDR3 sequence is CASSGSKQFF. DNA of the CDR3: TGTGCCAGCAGTGGAAGCAAGCAGTTCTTC.

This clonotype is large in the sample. The CDR3 loop is CASSPFPGGRTGELFF. The CDR3 DNA reads TGTGCCAGCAGCCCTTTTCCGGGGGGGCGAACCGGGGAGCTGTTTTTT. The chain has TRBV7-2 and TRBJ2-2; 8 positions agree with TRBD2. Germline V gene data show CDR1 as SGHTA and CDR2 as FQGNSA. The CDR3 runs to 16 residues. Germline trimming cut 5 bases from V and 5 bases from J; bases unmatched to any gene: 10.

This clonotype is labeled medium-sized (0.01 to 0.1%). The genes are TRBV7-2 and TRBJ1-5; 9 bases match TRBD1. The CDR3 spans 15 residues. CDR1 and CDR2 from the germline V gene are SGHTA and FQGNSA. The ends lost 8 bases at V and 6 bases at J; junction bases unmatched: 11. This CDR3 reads CASAFGQGRGQPQHF. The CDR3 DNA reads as TGTGCCAGCGCTTTCGGACAGGGGCGAGGTCAGCCCCAGCATTTT. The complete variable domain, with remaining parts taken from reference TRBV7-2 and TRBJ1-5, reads GAGVSQSPSNKVTEKGKDVELRCDPISGHTALYWYRQSLGQGLEFLIYFQGNSAPDKSGLPSDRFSAERTGGSVSTLTIQRTQQEDSAVYLCASAFGQGRGQPQHFGDGTRLSIL.

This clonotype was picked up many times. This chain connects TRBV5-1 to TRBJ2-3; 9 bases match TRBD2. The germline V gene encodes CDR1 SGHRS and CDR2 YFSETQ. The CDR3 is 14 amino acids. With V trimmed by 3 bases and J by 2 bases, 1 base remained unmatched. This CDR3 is CASSSGLATDTQYF. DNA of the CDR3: TGCGCCAGCAGCTCGGGACTAGCCACAGATACGCAGTATTTT.

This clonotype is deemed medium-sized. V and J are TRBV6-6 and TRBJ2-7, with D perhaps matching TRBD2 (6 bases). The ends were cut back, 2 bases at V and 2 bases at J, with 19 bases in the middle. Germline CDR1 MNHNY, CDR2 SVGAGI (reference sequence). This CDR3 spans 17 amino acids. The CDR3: CASSYGGTFKGAYEQYF. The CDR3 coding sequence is TGTGCCAGCAGTTACGGCGGGACTTTCAAAGGCGCCTACGAGCAGTACTTC.

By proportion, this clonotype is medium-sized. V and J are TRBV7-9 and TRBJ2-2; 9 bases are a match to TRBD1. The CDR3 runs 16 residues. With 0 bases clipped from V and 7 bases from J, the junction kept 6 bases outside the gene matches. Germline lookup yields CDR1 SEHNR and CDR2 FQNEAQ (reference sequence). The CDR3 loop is CASSLATGGIGGELFF. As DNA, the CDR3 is TGTGCCAGCAGCTTAGCAACAGGGGGCATTGGCGGGGAGCTGTTTTTT.

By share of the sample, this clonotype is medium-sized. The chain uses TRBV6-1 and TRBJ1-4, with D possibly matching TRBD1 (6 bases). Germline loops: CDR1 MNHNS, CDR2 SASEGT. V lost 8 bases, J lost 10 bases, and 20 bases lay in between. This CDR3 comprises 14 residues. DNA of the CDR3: TGTGCCAGCGGTACTAGGGAATTGACAGGAAAACTGTTTTTT. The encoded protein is CASGTRELTGKLFF.

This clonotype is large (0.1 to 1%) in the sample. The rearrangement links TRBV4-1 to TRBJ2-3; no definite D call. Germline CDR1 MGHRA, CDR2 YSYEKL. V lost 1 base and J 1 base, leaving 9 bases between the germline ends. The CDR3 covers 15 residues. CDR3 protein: CASSQAGIRTDTQYF. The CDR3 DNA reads TGCGCCAGCAGCCAAGCGGGCATTCGCACAGATACGCAGTATTTT.